This T cell receptor (beta chain) was profiled in a study of T-cell memory formation after mild COVID-19. A 5'RACE reaction primed in the constant segment made cDNA libraries of TCR alpha and TCR beta, and these carried sample barcodes and UMIs. MiXCR, run by TCRdb on the 5' RACE reads, gives a single entry per CDR3 protein. The sample includes around 400,000 distinct CDR3 sequences, 20% to 25% of them seen just once. This clonotype showed up just a few times. The sequencing sample was made of PBMCs or a T cell subset sorted from them (not recorded which). The source of this sequence is an adult woman who had mild COVID-19 (a few samples of this study predate the infection). Cell type and time point are not known.

In DNA form, the CDR3 reads TGCGCCAGCAGCTTAACACAGGGGATCAATGAGCAGTTCTTC. This sequence encodes CASSLTQGINEQFF. The chain employs TRBV5-1 and TRBJ2-1; 7 positions match TRBD1. The CDR3 spans 14 residues. Germline-derived CDR1 and CDR2 are SGHRS and YFSETQ. V shed 2 bases, J shed 6 bases, and the junction held 5 bases outside the gene matches.